The entry below describes one T cell receptor (beta chain). This entry belongs to a study of Ad26.COV2.S vaccination and SARS-CoV-2 variants. Treatment in this sample: approximately 18 received Ad26.COV2.S at low or high dose, single or two shots; several received placebo; per-sample allocation not given. The investigators took samples on day 63 after the first vaccine or placebo injection. The V gene's germline CDR1 is ENHRY and CDR2 SYGVKD. The V and J ends lost 3 bases and 7 bases respectively, with 16 bases between them. The CDR3 is 14 residues long. Sequencing was performed with immunoSEQ multiplex PCR; in TCRdb, only in-frame clones are kept and a portion is missing. The data hold about 400,000 clones, with approximately 90% observed a single time.

The genes are TRBV10-3 and TRBJ2-7; D possibly matches TRBD1 or TRBD2 (5 bases each). The specimen comprised peripheral blood, sampled in a trial of Ad26.COV2.S vaccine versus placebo. This clonotype originated in a person aged 18-65 years who received the Ad26.COV2.S COVID-19 vaccine or a placebo. The CDR3 is CAISDGARGREQYF. CDR3 nucleotide sequence: TGTGCCATCAGTGATGGGGCCCGGGGCCGGGAGCAGTACTTC.